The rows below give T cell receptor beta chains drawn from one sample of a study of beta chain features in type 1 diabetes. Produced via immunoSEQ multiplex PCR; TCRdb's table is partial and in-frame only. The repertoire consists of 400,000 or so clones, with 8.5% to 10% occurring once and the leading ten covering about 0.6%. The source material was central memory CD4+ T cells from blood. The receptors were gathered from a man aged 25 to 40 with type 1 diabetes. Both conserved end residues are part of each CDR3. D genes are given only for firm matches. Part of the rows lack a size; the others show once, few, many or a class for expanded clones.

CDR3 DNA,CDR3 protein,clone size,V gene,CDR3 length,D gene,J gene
TGTGCCATAAAACAGACAGGGGAAAACACTGAAGCTTTCTTT,CAIKQTGENTEAFF,NA,TRBV10-3,14,TRBD1,TRBJ1-1
TGTGCCAGCTCACAAACTAGCAGTAGCACAGATACGCAGTATTTT,CASSQTSSSTDTQYF,few,TRBV18,15,NA,TRBJ2-3
TGTGCCAGCAGCCGGAGCGGTCTAGCGGGAGTAGGGACCGGGGAGCTGTTTTTT,CASSRSGLAGVGTGELFF,NA,TRBV7-2,18,TRBD2,TRBJ2-2
TGTGCCAGCAGTTACCGTGACGAGCAGTACTTC,CASSYRDEQYF,few,TRBV6-1,11,NA,TRBJ2-7
TGTGCCAGCAGTTATAAGTCCAACGCGAACACCGGGGAGCTGTTTTTT,CASSYKSNANTGELFF,NA,TRBV6-5,16,NA,TRBJ2-2
TGTGCCAGCAGTTTAAACCATTCTCCAGATACGCAGTATTTT,CASSLNHSPDTQYF,NA,TRBV13,14,NA,TRBJ2-3
TGTGCCAGCAGCTACAGAGGGGAAACAGCTTCCTACGAGCAGTACTTC,CASSYRGETASYEQYF,NA,TRBV4-2,16,NA,TRBJ2-7
TGTGCCAGCACAGGGGGCGTCGGTACCGGGGAGCTGTTTTTT,CASTGGVGTGELFF,few,TRBV2,14,TRBD1,TRBJ2-2
TGTGCCAGCAGCTTGACGGCAGGGATTCGGGAGCAGTTCTTC,CASSLTAGIREQFF,NA,TRBV5-8,14,NA,TRBJ2-1
TGTGCCAGCAGGGGGGCCTTAGGACGGAACTACAATGAGCAGTTCTTC,CASRGALGRNYNEQFF,NA,TRBV27,16,NA,TRBJ2-1
TGTGCCAGCAGTTACCGAGACAGGGGATATGGCTACACCTTC,CASSYRDRGYGYTF,NA,TRBV6-5,14,TRBD1,TRBJ1-2
TGTGCCAGCAGTTACGATGTCAGCTTGAACACTGAAGCTTTCTTT,CASSYDVSLNTEAFF,few,TRBV6-6,15,NA,TRBJ1-1
TGCAGCGGGAGGGAAGCCTACGAGCAGTACTTC,CSGREAYEQYF,NA,TRBV29-1,11,NA,TRBJ2-7
TGTGCCAGCATTCACACTAGCGGGAGTAGAGATGAGCAGTTCTTC,CASIHTSGSRDEQFF,NA,TRBV6-1,15,TRBD2,TRBJ2-1
TGTGCCAGTAGTATGTCCCTTTACTCGGAGACCCAGTACTTC,CASSMSLYSETQYF,few,TRBV19,14,NA,TRBJ2-5
TGTGCCAGCAGCTTAATTTCAACAGGGGACGAGCAGTACTTC,CASSLISTGDEQYF,few,TRBV7-9,14,TRBD1,TRBJ2-7
TGTGCCAGCAGTTCCGGACTAGCGGGAGGGCGATTAACGCAGTATTTT,CASSSGLAGGRLTQYF,few,TRBV6-6,16,TRBD2,TRBJ2-3
TGTGCCAGCAGCTTCGGGCCGGATCGCAACCCCTACGAGCAGTACTTC,CASSFGPDRNPYEQYF,NA,TRBV7-9,16,NA,TRBJ2-7
TGTGCCAGCAATACGGGGAGGGGGTTCACTGAAGCTTTCTTT,CASNTGRGFTEAFF,NA,TRBV28,14,NA,TRBJ1-1
TGTGCCAGCAGATCAACGGGGGTAGATGAGCGGTTCTTC,CASRSTGVDERFF,few,TRBV6-6,13,NA,TRBJ2-1
TGTGCCAGCAGTTCGCATAACAGCTATGGCTACACCTTC,CASSSHNSYGYTF,few,TRBV28,13,NA,TRBJ1-2
TGTGCCAGCAGCCACCCTCCGGTTAGGGGTATCTACGAGCAGTACTTC,CASSHPPVRGIYEQYF,NA,TRBV11-3,16,NA,TRBJ2-7
TGTGCCAGCAGCTCCAGGGGTGCCTATGGCTACACCTTC,CASSSRGAYGYTF,NA,TRBV5-6,13,NA,TRBJ1-2
TGTGCCAGCAGTTACTGGGGCCAGCAAGACAATGAGCAGTTCTTC,CASSYWGQQDNEQFF,NA,TRBV6-5,15,NA,TRBJ2-1
TGTGCCAGCAGACCCACTAGTGATGAGCAGTTCTTC,CASRPTSDEQFF,NA,TRBV7-2,12,NA,TRBJ2-1
TGTGCCAGCAGCCGGGGACAGATTGGCACAGATACGCAGTATTTT,CASSRGQIGTDTQYF,NA,TRBV9,15,TRBD1,TRBJ2-3
TGCAGCGTGAGGACTAGCGGGAGTTCGGATACGCAGTATTTT,CSVRTSGSSDTQYF,many,TRBV29-1,14,TRBD2,TRBJ2-3
TGTGCCAGCAGTGGACAGGGACAGGTTTCACCCCTCCACTTT,CASSGQGQVSPLHF,NA,TRBV2,14,TRBD1,TRBJ1-6
TGCGCCAGCAGCCAAGGGGGGGCGAACACTGAAGCTTTCTTT,CASSQGGANTEAFF,few,TRBV4-1,14,NA,TRBJ1-1
TGTGCCAGCAGTTTAATCAGGGCCGCGGGTAGCTCCTACGAGCAGTACTTC,CASSLIRAAGSSYEQYF,few,TRBV28,17,NA,TRBJ2-7
TGTGCCAGCTCACCAGCCGGGGAGCTGTTTTTT,CASSPAGELFF,many,TRBV18,11,NA,TRBJ2-2
TGTGCCAGCAGCTCCTCGGAGGAGGATACGCAGTATTTT,CASSSSEEDTQYF,many,TRBV7-7,13,NA,TRBJ2-3
TGCGCCAGCAGCCTCTGGCAGGGTACCAACAATGAGCAGTTCTTC,CASSLWQGTNNEQFF,few,TRBV4-1,15,NA,TRBJ2-1
TGTGCCAGCAGCCAGGACCCGGGGGGGTACGAGCAGTACTTC,CASSQDPGGYEQYF,few,TRBV7-2,14,TRBD2,TRBJ2-7
TGCGCCAGCAGCTTGGCTCCCCGACGCACACAGAGGGGGGCCCAATATAGCAATCAGCCCCAGCATTTT,CASSLAPRRTQRGAQYSNQPQHF,NA,TRBV5-1,23,NA,TRBJ1-5
TGCGCCAGCAGCTTGGAGGGATGGCCCCAGCATTTT,CASSLEGWPQHF,NA,TRBV5-1,12,NA,TRBJ1-5
TGTGCCTGGAGTCTGGGGGCAGATACGCAGTATTTT,CAWSLGADTQYF,few,TRBV30,12,NA,TRBJ2-3
TGTGCCAGCAGCCCCCGGATGGACCGCACAGATACGCAGTATTTT,CASSPRMDRTDTQYF,few,TRBV7-2,15,NA,TRBJ2-3